Following are 19 T cell receptor beta chains from one sample sequenced in a study of response to subunit inactivated influenza vaccine. TCRdb re-analysed the RT-PCR reads in MiXCR, keeping a single row per CDR3 protein. Of roughly 650,000 distinct CDR3 sequences in the sample, approximately 14% were seen once. The source material was PBMCs from blood, sampled about 13 days after vaccination. These receptors were collected from a man between 50 and 59 years old who received an inactivated influenza vaccine.

This clonotype turned up a few times. This rearrangement joins TRBV7-2 to TRBJ1-6; tentative D call: TRBD1 (5 bases). This CDR3 is built from 14 residues. The V end lost 3 bases, the J end lost 2 bases, and 5 bases lay between the germline ends. Per the germline V gene, CDR1 is SGHTA and CDR2 is FQGNSA. This chain's CDR3 is CASSLTAYNSPLHF. CDR3 nucleotides: TGTGCCAGCAGCTTGACAGCCTATAATTCACCCCTCCACTTT.

The chain combines TRBV11-2 with TRBJ2-3; 11 bases line up with TRBD2. J gave up 5 bases and V 5 bases, and 9 bases lay outside the gene matches. The CDR3 runs to 16 residues. Germline V gives CDR1 SGHAT, CDR2 FQNNGV. The CDR3 protein is CASSPFLAGGGDTQYF. CDR3 DNA: TGTGCCAGCAGCCCCTTCCTAGCGGGGGGCGGAGATACGCAGTATTTT.

As to this clonotype: An end of the junction differs from the germline gene, which may be a read error. The chain links TRBV7-2 to TRBJ2-5; 10 nucleotides match TRBD2. CDR1 is SGHTA and CDR2 is FQGNSA in the germline V gene. The CDR3 has 17 amino acids. The CDR3 DNA reads as TGTGCCAGCAGCCTAGCAGGAGCGGGGGGGCAGAAAGAGACCCAGTACTTC. This gives the protein CASSLAGAGGQKETQYF.

This clonotype was detected a few times. The chain carries TRBV20-1 and TRBJ2-1, with 7 bases that match TRBD1. The CDR3 is 15 residues long. The germline V gene encodes CDR1 DFQATT and CDR2 SNEGSKA (reference sequence). Trimming at V came to 3 bases and at J to 8 bases, leaving 13 bases not matched to a gene. In DNA form, the CDR3 reads TGCAGTGCTAGCGGCGTAGAAGGGGGCATCGATGAGCAGTTCTTC. It encodes CSASGVEGGIDEQFF.

This clonotype has just a few counts. V usage is TRBV18 and J usage is TRBJ2-1, with D hard to call. Germline CDR1 is KGHSH and CDR2 is LQKENI. V lost 3 bases and J 8 bases, leaving 11 bases between the germline ends. There are 13 residues in the CDR3. The CDR3, as DNA: TGTGCCAGCTCACCGGGATTATACGATGAGCAGTTCTTC. This encodes CASSPGLYDEQFF.

This sequence joins TRBV25-1 and TRBJ1-6; no definite D call. CDR3 length: 13 amino acids. Germline CDR1 MGHDK, CDR2 SYGVNS. Trimming removed 7 bases at V and 9 bases at J, with 13 bases between. This chain's CDR3 is CASNARVGSPLHF. DNA for the CDR3: TGTGCCAGCAACGCGAGAGTTGGTTCACCCCTCCACTTT.

This clonotype occurred a few times. The chain employs TRBV18 and TRBJ1-2; TRBD1 might be the D (5 bases). This CDR3 is 17 amino acids long. The V end lost 3 bases, the J end lost 1 base, and 18 bases lay between the germline ends. Germline lookup yields CDR1 KGHSH and CDR2 LQKENI. CDR3 residues: CASSPIGTEEYNYGYTF. CDR3 DNA: TGTGCCAGCTCACCTATAGGGACCGAAGAGTATAACTATGGCTACACCTTC.

This clonotype has a handful of counts. This chain joins TRBV6-5 and TRBJ1-1, with D unclear. Germline-derived CDR1 and CDR2 are MNHEY and SVGAGI. This CDR3 is 14 amino acids long. Between the trimmed V and J ends, which lost 1 base and 1 base, there was a span of 7 bases. The CDR3 is CASSYYGGNTEAFF. The CDR3, as DNA: TGTGCCAGCAGTTACTACGGAGGGAACACTGAAGCTTTCTTT.

This clonotype was detected only a few times. The chain is built from TRBV4-2 and TRBJ1-4, with TRBD1 matching 7 bases. The CDR3 sequence is 16 residues long. The trim removed 4 bases at V and 2 bases at J, leaving 7 bases unmatched. CDR1 and CDR2 from the germline V gene are LGHNA and YNFKEQ. CDR3 protein: CASSPEQGRTNEKLFF. The DNA of the CDR3 is TGTGCCAGCAGCCCCGAACAGGGGCGGACTAATGAAAAACTGTTTTTT.

The rearrangement joins TRBV7-9 to TRBJ2-1; tentatively, D is TRBD1 (6 bases). The CDR3 contains 15 residues. Germline V gives CDR1 SEHNR, CDR2 FQNEAQ (reference sequence). V gave up 4 bases and J gave up 9 bases, with 19 bases separating them. The CDR3 coding sequence is TGTGCCAGCAGCTGGGGGCGGGCACAGAGCGGTGAGCAGTTCTTC. It translates to CASSWGRAQSGEQFF.

This chain links TRBV20-1 with TRBJ2-3; TRBD1 agrees at 10 bases. The CDR3 has 15 amino acids. CDR1 and CDR2 from the germline V gene are DFQATT and SNEGSKA (reference sequence). Losses at the gene ends were 5 bases for V and 4 bases for J; bases not matched to a gene: 9. This CDR3 reads CSAGTPGQGSDTQYF. CDR3 DNA sequence: TGCAGTGCTGGAACCCCGGGACAGGGGTCAGATACGCAGTATTTT.

The rearrangement uses TRBV20-1 and TRBJ2-1; 11 nucleotides agree with TRBD2. V lost 3 bases, J lost 7 bases, and 14 bases stayed unmatched. Germline lookup yields CDR1 DFQATT and CDR2 SNEGSKA (reference sequence). This CDR3 comprises 17 residues. In DNA, the CDR3 is TGCAGTGCTAGGGTTAGCGGGGGGGCAAGTGGCGGAAATGAGCAGTTCTTC. Translating it yields CSARVSGGASGGNEQFF.

The sample holds a few counts of this clonotype. The CDR3 nucleotides read TGTGCCAGCGCGCTCGGCGCATCAGATACGCAGTATTTT. This codes for CASALGASDTQYF. The chain links TRBV18 to TRBJ2-3; D call uncertain. The CDR3 is 13 amino acids. Germline lookup yields CDR1 KGHSH and CDR2 LQKENI. V was cut by 8 bases and J by 4 bases, with 13 bases left in between.

This clonotype has more than one count but fewer than ten. This CDR3 is CASSPDIVQHEQYF. In DNA, the CDR3 is TGTGCCAGCAGCCCGGACATCGTACAGCACGAGCAGTACTTC. This chain links TRBV12-3 or TRBV12-4 with TRBJ2-7; possibly TRBD1 for D (5 bases). CDR3 length: 14 residues. Deletions cut 6 bases from V and 5 bases from J, with 17 bases between.

This clonotype was seen a few times. The chain combines TRBV7-9 with TRBJ2-1, with 7 positions matching TRBD2. V trimming: 7 bases; J trimming: 2 bases; junction bases outside the gene matches: 11. The CDR3 loop spans 16 amino acids. Germline V gives CDR1 SEHNR, CDR2 FQNEAQ (reference sequence). The CDR3 sequence: CASIPLQAGAYNEQFF. CDR3 DNA: TGTGCCAGCATTCCCCTCCAGGCGGGAGCCTACAATGAGCAGTTCTTC. The full variable domain, completed using reference TRBV7-9 and TRBJ2-1, is DTGVSQNPRHKITKRGQNVTFRCDPISEHNRLYWYRQTLGQGPEFLTYFQNEAQLEKSRLLSDRFSAERPKGSFSTLEIQRTEQGDSAMYLCASIPLQAGAYNEQFFGPGTRLTVL.

V and J are TRBV28 and TRBJ2-1; 9 nucleotides align to TRBD2. Germline trimming cut 6 bases from V and 10 bases from J; bases unmatched to any gene: 7. This CDR3 is built from 13 residues. Germline values: CDR1 MDHEN, CDR2 SYDVKM. The CDR3, as DNA: TGTGCCAGCAGGGCTAGCGGGGTCATAGAGCAGTTCTTC. Protein sequence: CASRASGVIEQFF.

This clonotype was found a few times. This chain links TRBV3-1 with TRBJ2-1, with 9 bases fitting TRBD2. The ends lost 0 bases at V and 6 bases at J; junction bases unmatched: 9. The CDR3 is 17 residues long. Germline V lookup: CDR1 LGHDT, CDR2 YNNKEL (reference sequence). CDR3 DNA sequence: TGTGCCAGCAGCCAAGAAGCTAGCGGGGCGGCTGGCAATGAGCAGTTCTTC. Translated, it gives CASSQEASGAAGNEQFF.

This clonotype was detected only a few times. The rearrangement uses TRBV27 and TRBJ2-3; possibly TRBD2 for D (5 bases). The germline V and J ends were trimmed by 4 bases and 0 bases, with 14 bases remaining between them. Germline loops: CDR1 MNHEY, CDR2 SMNVEV (reference sequence). The CDR3 spans 16 residues. The CDR3: CASSSAGMTSTDTQYF. CDR3 coding DNA: TGTGCCAGCAGTTCGGCCGGGATGACTAGCACAGATACGCAGTATTTT.

This clonotype appeared many times. This sequence joins TRBV20-1 and TRBJ2-2; D is unclear. Germline CDR1 DFQATT, CDR2 SNEGSKA (reference sequence). Trimming left V 6 bases short and J 7 bases short, with 15 bases between. The CDR3 is 13 amino acids. CDR3 loop: CSAWSNTYGELFF. The CDR3 nucleotides read TGCAGTGCGTGGTCAAATACTTACGGGGAGCTGTTTTTT.